The clone carrying this T cell receptor beta chain was detected many times. The antigen is unknown. The sample originates from a study of T cells after yellow fever vaccination. Findings and limits, study-wide: The bulk population could contribute abundant contaminating clonotypes to FACS-sorted repertoires.

TCRdb re-derived calls from the 5' RACE reads in MiXCR, one entry per CDR3 protein. The sample shows hundreds of thousands of distinct CDR3 sequences, approximately 18% of them seen only once. V shed 1 base and J 0 bases; nucleotides not matched to a gene: 3. The CDR3 extends over 16 amino acids. Germline CDR1 SGHTA, CDR2 FQGNSA. This rearrangement joins TRBV7-2 to TRBJ2-4; 7 bases are a match to TRBD2. The origin of this receptor is a man between 18 and 29 years old who received the YFV17D yellow fever vaccine. This material consisted of PBMCs, taken before the yellow fever booster vaccination. The CDR3 here is CASSLVGGVAKNIQYF. Written as DNA, the CDR3 is TGTGCCAGCAGCTTAGTGGGGGGGGTAGCCAAAAACATTCAGTACTTC.